These T cell receptor beta chains were read from a single sample in a study of cytomegalovirus exposure and HLA in healthy donors. Using immunoSEQ multiplex PCR, the repertoire was profiled, and TCRdb retains in-frame clones only, with some absent. This sample has 95,000 to 150,000 clones, with 65% to 80% found just once. Sequenced: PBMCs. The receptors shown here come from a man aged 30-40 years in good health and CMV-seronegative. Both conserved end residues are part of each CDR3. Fields, in order: D gene, clone size, J gene, V gene, CDR3 DNA, CDR3 protein. The D gene is left open where the match is weak. Not every row has a clone size; where given, it reads once, few, many or a size class.

>TRBD1|-|TRBJ1-2|TRBV28
TGTGCCAGCAGTCTCCGTAGGACAGGGATCTATGGCTACACCTTC
CASSLRRTGIYGYTF
>-|-|TRBJ2-1|TRBV9
TGTGCCAGCAGCGTAGTAGGGGGAGCCTACAATGAGCAGTTCTTC
CASSVVGGAYNEQFF
>TRBD1|-|TRBJ2-7|TRBV20-1
TGCAGTGCTAGGGGACAGTACGAGCAGTACTTC
CSARGQYEQYF
>-|-|TRBJ1-1|TRBV5-1
TGCGCCAGCAGCTTGGTTCAAACTAGGACTGAAGCTTTCTTT
CASSLVQTRTEAFF
>TRBD2|-|TRBJ2-3|TRBV9
TGTGCCAGCAGCGTAGTAGGGCTAGCGGGAGTCAGGGATACGCAGTATTTT
CASSVVGLAGVRDTQYF
>TRBD2|-|TRBJ2-1|TRBV29-1
TGCAGCGTTGCTGGACTAGCGGGAGTATACAATGAGCAGTTCTTC
CSVAGLAGVYNEQFF
>-|-|TRBJ1-1|TRBV28
TGTGCCAGCATCCTCCAGGGTATTAAAGATTTTAACACTGAAGCTTTCTTT
CASILQGIKDFNTEAFF
>-|few|TRBJ2-3|TRBV5-1
TGCGCCAGCAGCTTGGGGGTAGCAGCAGATACGCAGTATTTT
CASSLGVAADTQYF
>TRBD1|few|TRBJ1-2|TRBV10-3
TGTGCCATCAGGGGGGGGGACAGGGAGACCTATGGCTACACCTTC
CAIRGGDRETYGYTF
>-|-|TRBJ1-3|TRBV5-5
TGTGCCAGCAGCCCCACTACCGGAAACACCATATATTTT
CASSPTTGNTIYF
>-|-|TRBJ1-5|TRBV28
TGTGCCAGCAGTTCCGGTCAGGTTTCCCAGCATTTT
CASSSGQVSQHF
>TRBD1|-|TRBJ1-2|TRBV7-9
TGTGCCAGCAGCTCCCGAGGGGGCCGCGACTATGGCTACACCTTC
CASSSRGGRDYGYTF
>-|-|TRBJ2-7|TRBV11-2
TGTGCCAGCAGCTTAGAGGGGGGTTACGAGCAGTACTTC
CASSLEGGYEQYF
>TRBD1|once|TRBJ1-2|TRBV29-1
TGCAGCGTTGAAGATCGAGGACAGGGGGTCTATGGCTACACCTTC
CSVEDRGQGVYGYTF
>TRBD1|-|TRBJ2-7|TRBV5-4
TGTGCCAGCAGCACCGGGACAGGGAAAACCTACGAGCAGTACTTC
CASSTGTGKTYEQYF
>-|-|TRBJ2-2|TRBV9
TGTGCCAGCACCCGTAACACCGGGGAGCTGTTTTTT
CASTRNTGELFF
>-|-|TRBJ2-7|TRBV21-1
TGTGCCAGCAGCAAAGCGGTCCACTGCTCCTACGAGCAGTACTTC
CASSKAVHCSYEQYF
>TRBD1|-|TRBJ1-4|TRBV5-4
TGTGCCAGCAGCTTTGGACAGGGGATTGAAAAACTGTTTTTT
CASSFGQGIEKLFF
>-|once|TRBJ1-6|TRBV28
TGTGCCAGCAGTTTACAGGGTTATAATTCACCCCTCCACTTT
CASSLQGYNSPLHF
>-|few|TRBJ2-1|TRBV27
TGTGCCAGCAGTTATACTAGCTCCACTCAGGGTGAGCAGTTCTTC
CASSYTSSTQGEQFF
>-|-|TRBJ2-3|TRBV5-1
TGCGCCAGCAGTCCCGACATTCACACAGATACGCAGTATTTT
CASSPDIHTDTQYF
>-|-|TRBJ1-5|TRBV30
TGTGCCTGGAGTGGACAAGGAAATCAGCCCCAGCATTTT
CAWSGQGNQPQHF
>-|-|TRBJ2-5|TRBV9
TGTGCCAGCAGCGTAGCCGAGACACTAAGGGGGCAAGAGACCCAGTACTTC
CASSVAETLRGQETQYF
>TRBD1|-|TRBJ1-3|TRBV4-2
TGTGCCAGCAGCCCCTCCGGGACAGGGGGCTCTGGAAACACCATATATTTT
CASSPSGTGGSGNTIYF
>-|-|TRBJ2-3|TRBV4-3
TGCGCCAGCAGCCAAGAGGGCAGTAGCACAGATACGCAGTATTTT
CASSQEGSSTDTQYF
>TRBD2|-|TRBJ2-1|TRBV27
TGTGCCAGCAGTTTCCTTACTAGCGGGGGCTACAATGAGCAGTTCTTC
CASSFLTSGGYNEQFF